This TCR beta chain was sequenced for a study of STAT3 mutations in large granular lymphocyte leukemia. About the study: Roughly half the longitudinally sequenced T-LGLL patients had canonical STAT3 mutations.

The data were produced by immunoSEQ multiplex PCR, yet TCRdb's version contains in-frame clones alone and is incomplete. The sample records 20,000 to 30,000 clones, around 93% being singletons. This CDR3 region has 15 residues. Trimming left V 4 bases short and J 3 bases short, with 16 bases between. Looked up from germline, CDR1 is SGHDN and CDR2 is FVKESK. Study-level points and caveats: TCR clonotype switching after therapy occurred in about 30% of the 18 patients. In T-cell large granular lymphocyte leukemia, about half of patients showed multiple immunodominant subclonotypes.

A word on this clone: Its antigen is not identified.

The sequence came from a man aged 35 to 55 with T-cell large granular lymphocyte leukemia. Some clones in this sample may be carry-over from other donors' samples. Sequenced: peripheral blood mononuclear cells. This rearrangement joins TRBV14 to TRBJ2-7; D may match TRBD1 or TRBD2 (5 bases each). This CDR3 reads CASSLIEGLIYEQYF. The CDR3 nucleotides are TGTGCCAGCAGCCTAATAGAGGGGTTGATCTACGAGCAGTACTTC. The entire variable domain, with the rest obtained from reference TRBV14 and TRBJ2-7, is as follows: EAGVTQFPSHSVIEKGQTVTLRCDPISGHDNLYWYRRVMGKEIKFLLHFVKESKQDESGMPNNRFLAERTGGTYSTLKVQPAELEDSGVYFCASSLIEGLIYEQYFGPGTRLTVT.